What follows describes a single TCR beta chain. Using immunoSEQ multiplex PCR, the repertoire was profiled, and TCRdb retains in-frame clones only, with some absent. The sample holds roughly 150,000 clones, around 86% seen once. This sample stems from a study of T cell responses to AZD1222 COVID-19 vaccine. The clonotype was recovered from an adult who received the AZD1222 COVID-19 vaccine. Sequencing used peripheral blood, obtained 28 days after the second AZD1222 dose.

The chain's CDR3 is CASSLGTSGRGGTDTQYF. CDR3 coding DNA: TGCGCCAGCAGCTTAGGGACTAGCGGGAGAGGGGGCACAGATACGCAGTATTTT. The chain recombines TRBV5-1 with TRBJ2-3, with TRBD2 matching over 14 bases. This CDR3 has 18 residues. Germline CDR1 SGHRS, CDR2 YFSETQ. The V and J ends lost 2 bases and 1 base, in that order; junction bases with no gene match: 6. Full variable domain (missing parts from reference TRBV5-1 and TRBJ2-3): KAGVTQTPRYLIKTRGQQVTLSCSPISGHRSVSWYQQTPGQGLQFLFEYFSETQRNKGNFPGRFSGRQFSNSRSEMNVSTLELGDSALYLCASSLGTSGRGGTDTQYFGPGTRLTVL.